The next 20 T cell receptor beta chains were all read from a single sample in a study of OX40 agonist ivuxolimab in advanced cancers. Some clones are missing from TCRdb's copy, which holds only in-frame ones; the method was immunoSEQ multiplex PCR. The table includes approximately 70,000 clones, about 80% detected once. This specimen consisted of CD4+ or CD8+ T cells sorted from blood, obtained in a trial of the OX40 agonist ivuxolimab. The receptors were sampled from an adult with an advanced solid tumor such as melanoma, head and neck, liver or kidney cancer.

The V call is TRBV5-1, the J call TRBJ2-2; the D is unclear. The CDR3 sequence is 13 residues long. Trimming removed 0 bases at V and 5 bases at J, with 5 bases between. CDR1 is SGHRS and CDR2 is YFSETQ in the germline V gene. CDR3 nucleotides: TGCGCCAGCAGCTTGGCCGATACCGGGGAGCTGTTTTTT. Amino acid sequence: CASSLADTGELFF. The whole variable domain, remainder taken from reference TRBV5-1 and TRBJ2-2, is KAGVTQTPRYLIKTRGQQVTLSCSPISGHRSVSWYQQTPGQGLQFLFEYFSETQRNKGNFPGRFSGRQFSNSRSEMNVSTLELGDSALYLCASSLADTGELFFGEGSRLTVL.

The chain recombines TRBV29-1 with TRBJ1-2, with 8 nucleotides matching TRBD1. The CDR3 contains 13 residues. The germline V gene encodes CDR1 SQVTM and CDR2 ANQGSEA. V trimming: 7 bases; J trimming: 1 base; junction bases outside the gene matches: 5. The CDR3 nucleotides are TGCAGCGCTGGACAGGGTCGTAACTATGGCTACACCTTC. Amino acid sequence: CSAGQGRNYGYTF. Full variable domain (remainder filled in from reference TRBV29-1 and TRBJ1-2): SAVISQKPSRDICQRGTSLTIQCQVDSQVTMMFWYRQQPGQSLTLIATANQGSEATYESGFVIDKFPISRPNLTFSTLTVSNMSPEDSSIYLCSAGQGRNYGYTFGSGTRLTVV.

By sample fraction, this clone is medium-sized. The chain recombines TRBV7-8 with TRBJ2-7, with 7 bases that match TRBD2. CDR3 length: 14 amino acids. The J segment lost 3 bases and the V segment lost 3 bases, leaving 5 bases of the junction unmatched. Germline V gene lookup returns CDR1 SGHVS and CDR2 FQNEAQ. The DNA of the CDR3 is TGTGCCAGCAGCTTGTGGGACTACTACTACGAGCAGTACGTC. Protein sequence: CASSLWDYYYEQYV.

J is TRBJ2-1 and V is TRBV7-9, with D tentatively TRBD2 (7 bases). CDR3 length: 12 amino acids. V was cut by 10 bases and J by 9 bases, with 16 bases left in between. From germline, CDR1 is SEHNR and CDR2 FQNEAQ (reference sequence). CDR3 DNA: TGTGCCACCATATCGGGGGGCGGTGAGCAGTTCTTC. Translation: CATISGGGEQFF.

The V gene is TRBV9, the J gene TRBJ2-7; no clear D. CDR1 is SGDLS, CDR2 YYNGEE, per germline. This CDR3 is 11 amino acids long. Trimming removed 4 bases from V and 2 bases from J, with 4 bases in between. CDR3 loop: CASSNTYEQYF. In DNA, the CDR3 is TGTGCCAGCAGCAACACCTACGAGCAGTACTTC. The full variable domain, with the rest looked up from reference TRBV9 and TRBJ2-7, is DSGVTQTPKHLITATGQRVTLRCSPRSGDLSVYWYQQSLDQGLQFLIQYYNGEERAKGNILERFSAQQFPDLHSELNLSSLELGDSALYFCASSNTYEQYFGPGTRLTVT.

This chain connects TRBV11-2 to TRBJ2-2, with no clear D. V gave up 5 bases and J gave up 0 bases, with 4 bases separating them. Germline loops: CDR1 SGHAT, CDR2 FQNNGV. The CDR3 is 13 residues long. CDR3 amino acids: CASSKTNTGELFF. CDR3 DNA: TGTGCCAGCAGCAAAACGAACACCGGGGAGCTGTTTTTT.

This chain joins TRBV4-1 and TRBJ1-1; TRBD1 aligns across 10 bases. The CDR3 spans 18 residues. In germline, CDR1 is MGHRA, CDR2 YSYEKL. V trimming: 3 bases; J trimming: 3 bases; junction bases outside the gene matches: 13. CDR3 coding DNA: TGCGCCAGCAGCCAGAGGGGACAGGGGATCGGTTCGGACACTGAAGCTTTCTTT. Protein product: CASSQRGQGIGSDTEAFF.

The V gene is TRBV28, the J gene TRBJ2-7; 9 nucleotides align to TRBD2. The CDR3 is 15 amino acids. V dropped 4 bases and J dropped 8; count of bases not matched to a gene: 12. Germline V gene sequence: CDR1 MDHEN, CDR2 SYDVKM. CDR3 sequence (DNA): TGTGCCAGCAGTTCCCGCAGCGGGGGGCAGAACAAGCAGTACGTC. Protein: CASSSRSGGQNKQYV.

The CDR3 is CASSSTFATSGGQYF. The CDR3 DNA sequence: TGTGCCAGCAGCTCGACTTTCGCGACTAGCGGGGGGCAGTACTTC. The genes are TRBV7-2 and TRBJ2-7; 12 bases match TRBD2. Germline V gives CDR1 SGHTA, CDR2 FQGNSA. This CDR3 contains 15 residues. V gave up 4 bases and J gave up 9 bases; unmatched junction bases: 10. The full variable domain, with the rest looked up from reference TRBV7-2 and TRBJ2-7, is GAGVSQSPSNKVTEKGKDVELRCDPISGHTALYWYRQSLGQGLEFLIYFQGNSAPDKSGLPSDRFSAERTGGSVSTLTIQRTQQEDSAVYLCASSSTFATSGGQYFGPGTRLTVT.

The V gene is TRBV6-5, the J gene TRBJ2-2; D is perhaps TRBD1 (6 bases). V shed 2 bases and J shed 3 bases, with 7 bases lying between them. Per the germline V gene, CDR1 is MNHEY and CDR2 is SVGAGI. This CDR3 comprises 14 residues. The CDR3 sequence is CASSYGQYTGELFF. The CDR3 DNA follows: TGTGCCAGCAGTTACGGACAGTACACCGGGGAGCTGTTTTTT.

This chain connects TRBV28 to TRBJ2-5, with 9 bases fitting TRBD1. From germline, CDR1 is MDHEN and CDR2 SYDVKM. V lost 4 bases to trimming and J lost 3 bases; unmatched junction nucleotides: 12. This CDR3 region has 17 residues. The CDR3 loop reads CASSSSANRGREETQYF. CDR3 in DNA: TGTGCCAGCAGTTCCTCCGCGAACAGGGGGCGGGAAGAGACCCAGTACTTC.

This clone was seen only once. CDR3 amino acids: CASSQDPLGRNTEAFF. The CDR3, as DNA: TGCGCCAGCAGCCAAGACCCCCTTGGGCGGAACACTGAAGCTTTCTTT. The V call is TRBV4-1, the J call TRBJ1-1, with D hard to call. The CDR3 runs to 16 residues. Germline V gene sequence: CDR1 MGHRA, CDR2 YSYEKL. V gave up 0 bases and J gave up 1 base, with 12 bases separating them.

This clone has only one observation. The V call is TRBV2, the J call TRBJ2-1, with 7 bases fitting TRBD1. This CDR3 has 14 amino acids. Germline V gene sequence: CDR1 SNHLY, CDR2 FYNNEI. Trimming took 8 bases from V and 4 from J; bases not matched to a gene: 8. The CDR3 nucleotides are TGTGCCAGCGGGGGTGGGACAGCTTACAATGAGCAGTTCTTC. Residues: CASGGGTAYNEQFF.

The rearrangement joins TRBV27 to TRBJ2-7; D might be TRBD2 (6 bases). This CDR3 has 16 residues. Germline V CDR1 and CDR2: MNHEY, SMNVEV (reference sequence). Trimming removed 6 bases from V and 4 bases from J, with 22 bases in between. The CDR3 sequence: CASRGASPGVIYEQYF. CDR3 nucleotide sequence: TGTGCCAGCAGGGGAGCTAGCCCGGGAGTGATTTACGAGCAGTACTTC.

This chain joins TRBV19 and TRBJ2-3; 9 bases are a match to TRBD2. The CDR3 is 16 residues long. The J segment lost 1 base and the V segment lost 3 bases, leaving 5 bases of the junction unmatched. The germline V gene has CDR1 LNHDA and CDR2 SQIVND (reference sequence). The CDR3 region is CASSITASGGTDTQYF. The DNA of the CDR3 is TGTGCCAGTAGTATCACGGCTAGCGGGGGCACAGATACGCAGTATTTT.

For the CDR3, the DNA is TGTGCCAGCAGTGAAGTAGCGGGACAGCCCTACGAGCAGTACGTC. Its translation: CASSEVAGQPYEQYV. This chain connects TRBV6-1 to TRBJ2-7, with D possibly matching TRBD2 (8 bases). Germline assignment: CDR1 MNHNS and CDR2 SASEGT. Trimming cost V 1 base and J 2 bases, with 12 bases left between them. This CDR3 spans 15 amino acids.

The rearrangement joins TRBV6-5 to TRBJ2-1; TRBD2 agrees at 12 bases. The CDR3 is 15 amino acids. CDR1 is MNHEY, CDR2 SVGAGI, per germline. The trim removed 2 bases at V and 5 bases at J, leaving 1 base unmatched. The CDR3 protein is CASSYTSGGHNEQFF. CDR3 DNA: TGTGCCAGCAGTTACACTAGCGGGGGGCACAATGAGCAGTTCTTC.

V usage is TRBV13 and J usage is TRBJ2-7, with D maybe TRBD2 (6 bases). Trimming stripped 7 bases from V and 3 bases from J, with 16 bases between. The CDR3 is made up of 14 amino acids. Germline CDR1 reads PRHDT; CDR2 reads FYEKMQ (reference sequence). The CDR3 loop reads CASTHSGGVYEQYV. CDR3 nucleotide sequence: TGTGCCAGCACCCACTCCGGAGGGGTCTACGAGCAGTACGTC.

The gene calls are TRBV5-1 and TRBJ1-2, with D uncertain. V dropped 5 bases and J dropped 6 bases, with 17 bases sitting between them. This CDR3 has 14 residues. Germline loops: CDR1 SGHRS, CDR2 YFSETQ. The CDR3 region is CASRGNRGSDGYTF. The CDR3 coding sequence is TGCGCCAGCAGAGGAAACCGGGGAAGTGATGGCTACACCTTC.

The chain carries TRBV7-9 and TRBJ2-5, with D possibly matching TRBD1 (5 bases). The CDR3 consists of 12 residues. Trimming took off 5 bases at V and 5 bases at J, with 9 bases between the two ends. Germline V CDR1 and CDR2: SEHNR, FQNEAQ (reference sequence). CDR3 nucleotide sequence: TGTGCCAGCAGCAGGGGTAGGGAGACCCAGTACTTC. The encoded protein is CASSRGRETQYF.